The clone carrying this TCR beta chain was seen a single time. Method: immunoSEQ multiplex PCR; TCRdb's copy keeps in-frame clones and lacks some. In the table there are roughly 150,000 clones, over 80% of which are singletons. V was shortened by 8 bases and J by 5 bases, with 18 bases between the two germline ends. The CDR3 length is 14 residues. Germline CDR1 is MDHEN and CDR2 is SYDVKM. These data are taken from a study of blood T cell repertoires in COVID-19. Looking at the study overall: Italy, Spain and the United States were the sources of the convalescent and acute COVID-19 samples. Sources were T cells, B-cell-depleted T cells, or PBMCs; the material itself was cDNA or gDNA.

This chain joins TRBV28 and TRBJ1-1; the D gene is possibly TRBD1 (5 bases). The TCR sequence derives from an elderly woman with COVID-19, enrolled during active disease. Sample: peripheral blood. CDR3 bases: TGTGCCAGCGTGACAGTTGGAGGGTGGACTGAAGCTTTCTTT. This gives the protein CASVTVGGWTEAFF.